A selection of T cell receptor beta chains follows, all from one sample in a study of T-cell memory formation after mild COVID-19. TCRdb re-derived calls from the 5' RACE reads in MiXCR, one entry per CDR3 protein. In the table there are roughly 620,000 distinct CDR3 sequences, 15% to 20% of which are singletons. The sample comprised PBMCs or a T cell subset sorted from them (not recorded which). The receptors here all came from an adult woman who had mild COVID-19 (a few samples of this study predate the infection). Cell type and time point are not known. Each CDR3 is given with its conserved first and last residue. D genes are given only for firm matches. The size field is filled for only some rows; it gives once, few, many or a size class.

v_gene: TRBV29-1; d_gene: TRBD1; abundance: -; j_gene: TRBJ2-3; CDR3aa: CSVCQGQSTDTQYF; CDR3nt: TGCAGCGTTTGCCAGGGACAGAGCACAGATACGCAGTATTTT
v_gene: TRBV9; d_gene: -; abundance: few; j_gene: TRBJ2-3; CDR3aa: CASSTPIESHTDTQYF; CDR3nt: TGTGCCAGCAGCACTCCTATAGAGTCCCACACAGATACGCAGTATTTT
v_gene: TRBV6-2/TRBV6-3; d_gene: -; abundance: -; j_gene: TRBJ2-1; CDR3aa: CASSYLSFDEQFF; CDR3nt: TGTGCCAGCAGTTACCTCTCTTTCGATGAGCAGTTCTTC
v_gene: TRBV7-8; d_gene: TRBD2; abundance: -; j_gene: TRBJ2-5; CDR3aa: CASSRASGGARETQYF; CDR3nt: TGTGCCAGCAGCCGTGCTAGCGGGGGGGCGAGGGAGACCCAGTACTTC
v_gene: TRBV12-3/TRBV12-4; d_gene: -; abundance: few; j_gene: TRBJ1-2; CDR3aa: CASSLLGAHGYTF; CDR3nt: TGTGCCAGCAGTTTATTGGGGGCGCATGGCTACACCTTC
v_gene: TRBV7-8; d_gene: -; abundance: many; j_gene: TRBJ2-3; CDR3aa: CANRQLRTSTDTQYF; CDR3nt: TGTGCCAACAGACAGCTCCGCACTAGCACAGATACGCAGTATTTT
v_gene: TRBV12-3/TRBV12-4; d_gene: TRBD2; abundance: few; j_gene: TRBJ2-1; CDR3aa: CASAGAAGEFF; CDR3nt: TGTGCCAGCGCTGGGGCGGCGGGGGAGTTCTTC
v_gene: TRBV4-1; d_gene: -; abundance: -; j_gene: TRBJ1-2; CDR3aa: CASTPGGGIYGYTF; CDR3nt: TGCGCCAGCACCCCGGGAGGCGGAATCTATGGCTACACCTTC
v_gene: TRBV7-2; d_gene: -; abundance: -; j_gene: TRBJ2-1; CDR3aa: CASSLKPGTLSNEQFF; CDR3nt: TGTGCCAGCAGCTTAAAACCCGGGACTCTCAGCAATGAGCAGTTCTTC
v_gene: TRBV18; d_gene: -; abundance: -; j_gene: TRBJ1-2; CDR3aa: CASSPVSRTNYGYTF; CDR3nt: TGTGCCAGCTCACCAGTGTCGCGGACGAACTATGGCTACACCTTC
v_gene: TRBV9; d_gene: -; abundance: few; j_gene: TRBJ2-1; CDR3aa: CASSTSPGAGNSYNEQFF; CDR3nt: TGTGCCAGCAGCACATCACCAGGGGCGGGCAACTCCTACAATGAGCAGTTCTTC
v_gene: TRBV5-5; d_gene: -; abundance: few; j_gene: TRBJ1-2; CDR3aa: CASSLVDDGYTF; CDR3nt: TGTGCCAGCAGCTTGGTGGACGATGGCTACACCTTC
v_gene: TRBV5-4; d_gene: -; abundance: -; j_gene: TRBJ1-3; CDR3aa: CASSFGSGTGNTIYF; CDR3nt: TGTGCCAGCAGCTTTGGGTCAGGGACGGGGAACACCATATATTTT
v_gene: TRBV9; d_gene: -; abundance: -; j_gene: TRBJ1-6; CDR3aa: CASSVGPGRNSPLHF; CDR3nt: TGTGCCAGCAGCGTAGGTCCAGGGCGCAATTCACCCCTCCACTTT